This T cell receptor beta chain originates from a study of T cell responses to AZD1222 COVID-19 vaccine. Assay used: immunoSEQ multiplex PCR; TCRdb lists only in-frame clones, some missing. Of around 100,000 clones detected, around 84% appear once; the ten largest clones hold roughly 1.4%. The CDR3 extends over 14 amino acids. The germline V gene encodes CDR1 LNHDA and CDR2 SQIVND (reference sequence). V was shortened by 6 bases and J by 1 base, with 12 bases between the two germline ends. This clone was recorded once. Its antigen is unidentified. General study results and limits: Nearly half of spike-specific TCRs reportedly go after variant regions that carry no mutations. Clonal diversity was possibly underestimated, and white British individuals and females predominated among donors. The breadth and depth of Spike-specific TCRs increased once two AZD1222 doses had been given.

Sequenced here: peripheral blood, sampled on day 0 of AZD1222 vaccination. The chain carries TRBV19 and TRBJ1-1; perhaps TRBD1 as D (5 bases). The receptor was derived from an adult in good health. The CDR3 is CASSVDTWNTEAFF. CDR3 sequence (DNA): TGTGCCAGTAGCGTGGACACTTGGAACACTGAAGCTTTCTTT.